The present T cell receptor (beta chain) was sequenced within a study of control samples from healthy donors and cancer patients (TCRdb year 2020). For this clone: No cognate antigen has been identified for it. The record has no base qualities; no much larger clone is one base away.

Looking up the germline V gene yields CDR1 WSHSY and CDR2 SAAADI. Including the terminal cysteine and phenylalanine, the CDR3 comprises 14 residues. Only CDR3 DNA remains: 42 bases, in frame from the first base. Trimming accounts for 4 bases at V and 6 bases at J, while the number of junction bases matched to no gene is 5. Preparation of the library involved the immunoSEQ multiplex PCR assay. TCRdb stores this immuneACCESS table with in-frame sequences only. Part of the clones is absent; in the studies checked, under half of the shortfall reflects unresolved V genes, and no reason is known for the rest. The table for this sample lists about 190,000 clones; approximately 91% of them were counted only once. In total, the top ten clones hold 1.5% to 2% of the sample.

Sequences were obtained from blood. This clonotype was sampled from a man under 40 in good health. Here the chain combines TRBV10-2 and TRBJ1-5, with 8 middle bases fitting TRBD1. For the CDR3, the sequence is CASSGLQGVQPQHF. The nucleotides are TGCGCCAGCAGTGGACTACAGGGGGTTCAGCCCCAGCATTTT.